One sample yielded the 17 T cell receptor beta chains listed below, sequenced in a study of human T cells and chemical hapten exposure. Described time point: pre-sensitization, week 0. Treatment specified: therapeutic diphenylcyclopropenone sensitization with weekly scalp DPC. TCRdb analysed the RACE reads with MiXCR anew, one entry per CDR3 protein. The data show fewer than 300,000 distinct CDR3 sequences, with about 9.4% seen just once and about 2.5% held by the top ten. The material sequenced was whole blood, taken in connection with sensitization to the hapten diphenylcyclopropenone (DPC). The receptors come from a woman between 40 and 50 years old with alopecia areata. Some clones in this sample may be carry-over from other donors' samples.

This clonotype was seen only a few times. The V and J genes are TRBV19 and TRBJ1-2, with D possibly matching TRBD1 (5 bases). The CDR3 has 14 amino acids. Per germline, CDR1 LNHDA and CDR2 SQIVND (reference sequence). V was cut by 4 bases and J by 6 bases, with 15 bases left in between. DNA for the CDR3: TGTGCCAGTAGTAACACAGGCAGTGGAAATGGCTACACCTTC. Protein: CASSNTGSGNGYTF. The whole variable domain, remainder taken from reference TRBV19 and TRBJ1-2, is DGGITQSPKYLFRKEGQNVTLSCEQNLNHDAMYWYRQDPGQGLRLIYYSQIVNDFQKGDIAEGYSVSREKKESFPLTVTSAQKNPTAFYLCASSNTGSGNGYTFGSGTRLTVV.

This clonotype has just one count. The rearrangement joins TRBV7-3 to TRBJ1-5; TRBD1 agrees at 8 bases. V gave up 5 bases and J gave up 6 bases; unmatched junction bases: 6. Germline lookup yields CDR1 SGHTA and CDR2 FQGTGA. This CDR3 has 14 residues. CDR3 amino acids: CASSTDRAGQPQHF. The CDR3 DNA reads as TGTGCCAGCAGCACGGACAGGGCCGGTCAGCCCCAGCATTTT.

There are a few counts of this clonotype. The chain combines TRBV6-5 with TRBJ1-1; 7 positions agree with TRBD1. The germline V gene has CDR1 MNHEY and CDR2 SVGAGI. This CDR3 contains 14 residues. Trimming cost V 2 bases and J 7 bases; bases outside gene matches: 7. CDR3 amino acids: CASSYVIGTDEAFF. The CDR3 nucleotides read TGTGCCAGCAGTTACGTAATTGGGACAGATGAAGCTTTCTTT.

This clonotype was counted between two and nine times. This sequence joins TRBV29-1 and TRBJ2-7, with a possible D match to TRBD2 (5 bases). The CDR3 is 14 amino acids. Trimming removed 0 bases at V and 2 bases at J, with 11 bases between. Per the germline V gene, CDR1 is SQVTM and CDR2 is ANQGSEA. The DNA for the CDR3 is TGCAGCGTTGAAGATCGAGGGCCAGCCTACGAGCAGTACTTC. As protein: CSVEDRGPAYEQYF.

The chain combines TRBV28 with TRBJ2-7, with D possibly matching TRBD1 (5 bases). Germline V gene sequence: CDR1 MDHEN, CDR2 SYDVKM. The V end was cut by 1 base, the J end by 5 bases, with 12 bases between. The CDR3 has 14 residues. This chain's CDR3 is CASSLSQWGHEQYF. The CDR3 DNA sequence: TGTGCCAGCAGTTTATCCCAGTGGGGCCACGAGCAGTACTTC.

The rearrangement links TRBV24-1 to TRBJ2-5; weak D call: TRBD1 (7 bases). This CDR3 is 13 amino acids long. Between the trimmed V and J ends, which lost 9 bases and 1 base, there was a span of 11 bases. The V gene's germline CDR1 is KGHDR and CDR2 SFDVKD. CDR3 nucleotide sequence: TGTGCCACCGGAGGGACAGCCCAAGAGACCCAGTACTTC. It encodes CATGGTAQETQYF.

The chain uses TRBV4-3 and TRBJ2-7; D is unresolved. V was clipped by 0 bases and J by 2 bases, with 11 bases between them. The CDR3 has 15 residues. The germline gives CDR1 LGHNA, CDR2 YSLEER. This CDR3 reads CASSQDRSDPYEQYF. In DNA form, the CDR3 reads TGCGCCAGCAGCCAAGACCGCAGCGACCCCTACGAGCAGTACTTC.

This clonotype was seen a few times. The rearrangement links TRBV12-3 or TRBV12-4 to TRBJ1-1; D uncertain. This CDR3 region has 14 residues. Trimming removed 5 bases at V and 4 bases at J, with 14 bases between. CDR3 residues: CASSPERGPTEAFF. In nucleotides, the CDR3 is TGTGCCAGCAGTCCCGAAAGAGGGCCCACTGAAGCTTTCTTT.

This clonotype turned up a few times. The rearrangement uses TRBV27 and TRBJ1-2; D gene ambiguous. The CDR3 has 13 amino acids. Trimming stripped 3 bases from V and 2 bases from J, with 7 bases between. The germline CDR1 and CDR2 sequences are MNHEY and SMNVEV (reference sequence). The CDR3 bases are TGTGCCAGCAGTTTTCTGAACAACTATGGCTACACCTTC. It codes for CASSFLNNYGYTF.

This clonotype has a single count. This rearrangement joins TRBV6-5 to TRBJ1-6; D is undetermined. V lost 4 bases and J lost 0, with 10 bases in between. Germline V lookup: CDR1 MNHEY, CDR2 SVGAGI. CDR3 length equals 16 residues. In DNA form, the CDR3 reads TGTGCCAGCAGTTCCAGGCTCGGCTCCTATAATTCACCCCTCCACTTT. It codes for CASSSRLGSYNSPLHF.

V usage is TRBV5-1 and J usage is TRBJ2-7, with D possibly TRBD1 on 6 matching bases. The CDR3 sequence is 15 residues long. Trimming removed 3 bases at V and 2 bases at J, with 15 bases between. Germline CDR1 and CDR2: SGHRS and YFSETQ. The CDR3 DNA reads TGCGCCAGCAGCTACACGACAGGCGGCACCTACGAGCAGTACTTC. This gives the protein CASSYTTGGTYEQYF.

There are a few counts of this clonotype. The rearrangement uses TRBV25-1 and TRBJ2-5; tentatively, D is TRBD1 or TRBD2 (6 bases each). Germline V CDR1 and CDR2: MGHDK, SYGVNS. V was pared by 6 bases and J by 10 bases, with 15 bases between. The CDR3 has 12 amino acids. DNA of the CDR3: TGTGCCAGCAGAGGGGGTGGGGGGAGCCAGTACTTC. This encodes CASRGGGGSQYF.

Only a few counts were recorded for this clonotype. The genes are TRBV3-2 and TRBJ2-5; the table's D gene call, TRBD1, was not cross checked with the DNA. TRBV3-2 is given as a pseudogene. The CDR3 is 16 residues long. DNA for the CDR3: TGTGCCAGCAGCCCCCCTAACGGACGGATCGAAGAGACCCAGTACTTC. This gives the protein CASSPPNGRIEETQYF.

This clonotype has only a few counts. This sequence joins TRBV6-1 and TRBJ1-2; D is perhaps TRBD1 (5 bases). V was trimmed by 4 bases and J by 5 bases, leaving 17 bases between them. Germline loops: CDR1 MNHNS, CDR2 SASEGT. The CDR3 has 15 residues. CDR3 in DNA: TGTGCCAGCAGTGGGATTACCGGGACGGATTATGGCTACACCTTC. Its translation is CASSGITGTDYGYTF.

The chain uses TRBV27 and TRBJ1-2; 7 bases map to TRBD1. This CDR3 region has 15 residues. V lost 1 base, J lost 9 bases, and 11 bases stayed unmatched. Germline V gene lookup returns CDR1 MNHEY and CDR2 SMNVEV (reference sequence). DNA for the CDR3: TGTGCCAGCAGTTTATTGGAGGGGGCGAGATTAAGCTACACCTTC. Encoded protein: CASSLLEGARLSYTF.

The chain joins TRBV12-3 or TRBV12-4 to TRBJ2-1; 7 bases match TRBD2. This CDR3 region has 16 residues. Trimming at V came to 5 bases and at J to 10 bases, leaving 17 bases not matched to a gene. CDR3 DNA: TGTGCCAGCAGTCCCCAGAGCGGGATTTCGGGCAGAGAGCAGTTCTTC. Residues: CASSPQSGISGREQFF.

This clonotype was picked up a small number of times. The CDR3 here is CASSDSTGRNYGYTF. For the CDR3, the DNA is TGTGCCAGCAGTGATTCGACAGGGCGAAACTATGGCTACACCTTC. J is TRBJ1-2 and V is TRBV12-3 or TRBV12-4; 7 bases are a match to TRBD1. The CDR3 covers 15 residues. V trimming: 5 bases; J trimming: 2 bases; junction bases outside the gene matches: 8.